Listed below are T cell receptor beta chains from one sample, sequenced in a study of regulatory T cells in long-lasting Graves disease. TCRdb re-called the multiplex PCR reads through MiXCR, storing one row per CDR3 protein. The sample lists 350,000 to 400,000 distinct CDR3 sequences; roughly 17% were seen once. The data also belong to a second study, concerning T cells in Graves' hyperthyroidism and ophthalmopathy.

Here the sequenced sample was peripheral blood mononuclear cells (PBMCs), taken at new diagnosis, from a patient treated with antithyroid drugs. The receptors shown here come from a woman aged 18-29 years with Graves disease. The CDR3 runs from the conserved cysteine through the conserved F or W. Fields, in order: V gene, J gene, D gene, clone size, CDR3 DNA, CDR3 protein. A D gene is named only where the DNA matches it firmly. Expanded clones get a size class; other rows say once, few or many, or leave the size out.

TRBV3-1	TRBJ2-3	TRBD1	-	TGTGCCAGCAGCCCTATCCCAGGGGGTGGCACAGATACGCAGTATTTT	CASSPIPGGGTDTQYF
TRBV11-3	TRBJ2-4	-	many	TGTGCCAGCAGCTTGAACAGCCAAAACATTCAGTACTTC	CASSLNSQNIQYF
TRBV10-3	TRBJ1-2	-	many	TGTGCCATCAGGGACGGGGGGAACTATGGCTACACCTTC	CAIRDGGNYGYTF
TRBV3-1	TRBJ2-3	-	once	TGTGCCAGCAGCCAACGGGCGGGACGCACAGATACGCAGTATTTT	CASSQRAGRTDTQYF
TRBV5-1	TRBJ2-1	TRBD2	many	TGCGCCAGCAGTCGTGGACTAGCGAGTTACAATGAGCAGTTCTTC	CASSRGLASYNEQFF
TRBV28	TRBJ1-1	-	many	TGTGCCAGCTGTACAGCATCTTTAAACACTGAAGCTTTCTTT	CASCTASLNTEAFF
TRBV27	TRBJ1-2	-	many	TGTGCCAGCCGGGGAGTTTCGTATGGCTACACCTTC	CASRGVSYGYTF
TRBV29-1	TRBJ2-2	-	-	TGCAGCGTTGAAACTCCCGGGGAGCTGTTTTTT	CSVETPGELFF
TRBV6-1	TRBJ2-2	-	many	TGTGCCAGCAGTGAAAAAACAGGGAGCTTACGTTTCGCCGGGGAGCTGTTTTTT	CASSEKTGSLRFAGELFF
TRBV10-3	TRBJ1-4	-	-	TGTGCCATCCGGGACGGCAATGAAAAACTGTTTTTT	CAIRDGNEKLFF
TRBV20-1	TRBJ2-7	-	many	TGCAGTGCTCCATCAACAGGTATCCACGAGCAGTACTTC	CSAPSTGIHEQYF
TRBV9	TRBJ2-5	TRBD1	few	TGTGCCAGCAGCTTTCAGGGGGTGGGCCGGGAGACCCAGTACTTC	CASSFQGVGRETQYF
TRBV6-1	TRBJ2-7	-	many	TGTGCCAGCAGTGAAGCTTCTAGGATTCTCTGGGGGTACTTC	CASSEASRILWGYF
TRBV20-1	TRBJ1-4	-	few	TGCAGTGCTAGGGCAGGGGTTGGTTATGAAAAACTGTTTTTT	CSARAGVGYEKLFF
TRBV27	TRBJ1-6	TRBD1	few	TGTGCCAGCAGTTTATCCCCTATACAGGGGCTTAATTCACCCCTCCACTTT	CASSLSPIQGLNSPLHF
TRBV19	TRBJ1-2	-	-	TGTGCCAGTAACCTGAGGCAGGGGAGCGGTGGCTACACCTTC	CASNLRQGSGGYTF
TRBV7-9	TRBJ1-1	-	few	TGTGCCAGCAGATCTAGGTCTAAGGGATCAAGGGGAGGCACAACTGAAGCTTTCTTT	CASRSRSKGSRGGTTEAFF
TRBV20-1	TRBJ1-3	-	many	TGCAGTGCTAGCGTTCAAACAGGGTCTGGAAACACCATATATTTT	CSASVQTGSGNTIYF
TRBV14	TRBJ1-2	TRBD1	many	TGTGCCAGCAGCCACCTTGGACAGGGGGACTATGGCTACACCTTC	CASSHLGQGDYGYTF
TRBV3-1	TRBJ1-1	TRBD1	many	TGTGCCAGCAGCCAGTCGGGGGGACAGGGCATCCTAGGCCCTGAAGCTTTCTTT	CASSQSGGQGILGPEAFF
TRBV6-1	TRBJ2-3	TRBD1	few	TGTGCCAGCAGTGCCAGACAGGGTTCAGATACGCAGTATTTT	CASSARQGSDTQYF
TRBV28	TRBJ2-1	-	-	TGTGCCAGCAGCCAGGGCCGAGGGGAGCAGTTCTTC	CASSQGRGEQFF
TRBV5-1	TRBJ2-7	TRBD1	many	TGCGCCAGCAGCTTGGGCAGGGGGCGAAGCGAGCAGTACTTC	CASSLGRGRSEQYF
TRBV30	TRBJ1-1	-	-	TGTGCCTGGAGTGGGGGAAACCTCGAAGCTTTCTTT	CAWSGGNLEAFF
TRBV6-1	TRBJ2-7	-	-	TGTGCCAGCAGCCCCGGTTTTCTTGGCGAGCAGTACTTC	CASSPGFLGEQYF
TRBV14	TRBJ2-3	-	many	TGTGCCAGCAGCCAGGATCGGGACCACACAGATACGCAGTATTTT	CASSQDRDHTDTQYF
TRBV28	TRBJ2-1	-	many	TGTGCCAGCAGATACGGAGCGGATTGGTATGAGCAGTTCTTC	CASRYGADWYEQFF
TRBV15	TRBJ2-7	-	few	TGTGCCACCAGCAGGGGACCACTTCAGTACGAGCAGTACTTC	CATSRGPLQYEQYF
TRBV7-8	TRBJ2-3	-	many	TGTGCCAGCAACAGGGCTTCCACAGATACGCAGTATTTT	CASNRASTDTQYF
TRBV3-1	TRBJ1-6	TRBD1	-	TGTGCCAGCAGCCGACTAGCCGGGGCGACAGGGGCTGATTCACCCCTCCACTTT	CASSRLAGATGADSPLHF
TRBV28	TRBJ1-4	-	many	TGTGCCAGCAGTTTTGCCGGGACCAGGGGTGAACTGTTTTTT	CASSFAGTRGELFF
TRBV9	TRBJ2-6	TRBD1	few	TGTGCCAGCAGCGCACAAACAGGGGCCGGGGCCAACGTCCTGACTTTC	CASSAQTGAGANVLTF
TRBV5-4	TRBJ2-2	-	-	TGTGCCAGCAGTCAAACGGGACCCACCGGGGAGCTGTTTTTT	CASSQTGPTGELFF
TRBV29-1	TRBJ2-6	-	few	TGCAGCGTTGAAGAGTACCTCGGGGCCAACGTCCTGACTTTC	CSVEEYLGANVLTF
TRBV5-1	TRBJ1-1	-	many	TGCGCCAGCAGCTTAACCCGGGACCGCGAAGCTTTCTTT	CASSLTRDREAFF
TRBV29-1	TRBJ1-2	-	few	TGCAGCGTTGGATACGGCTACACCTTC	CSVGYGYTF
TRBV19	TRBJ1-2	-	many	TGTGCCAGTGCACCGGCGCCCTCCCCCGGCTATGGCTACACCTTC	CASAPAPSPGYGYTF
TRBV30	TRBJ2-7	-	many	TGTGCCTGGGGGACCCCCGGAGGATGGCAGGAGCAGTACTTC	CAWGTPGGWQEQYF
TRBV28	TRBJ1-5	-	many	TGTGCCAGCAGTTTGGTGTATAGCAATCAGCCCCAGCATTTT	CASSLVYSNQPQHF
TRBV9	TRBJ2-3	-	many	TGTGCCAGCAGCCCGACGGGGAGCTCAGATACGCAGTATTTT	CASSPTGSSDTQYF
TRBV25-1	TRBJ1-2	TRBD1	-	TGTGCCAGCAGTAAGACAGGGACGAGGTATGGCTACACCTTC	CASSKTGTRYGYTF
TRBV6-1	TRBJ1-2	-	many	TGTGCCAGCAGTGGACAGCTCGTCTCGAATAACTATGGCTACACCTTC	CASSGQLVSNNYGYTF
TRBV19	TRBJ2-1	-	few	TGTGCCAGTAACAACCAGGGCAATGAGCAGTTCTTC	CASNNQGNEQFF
TRBV6-2/TRBV6-3	TRBJ2-1	TRBD2	few	TGTGCCAGCAGCTCAGCGGGAGTTACCTACAATGAGCAGTTCTTC	CASSSAGVTYNEQFF
TRBV6-5	TRBJ1-4	TRBD1	-	TGTGCCAGCAGTTATGATGGACAGGGAGTATGGGAAAAACTGTTTTTT	CASSYDGQGVWEKLFF
TRBV20-1	TRBJ2-7	TRBD2	-	TGCAGTGCAACCGGGGGGGCTGAGGTCGGGGAGCTGTACTTC	CSATGGAEVGELYF
TRBV29-1	TRBJ2-5	-	many	TGCAGCGTGACTCGGAGAGCCTATGGAGAGACCCAGTACTTC	CSVTRRAYGETQYF
TRBV7-3	TRBJ2-2	-	many	TGTGCCAGCAGTACCGGAGGGGGCACCGGGGAGCTGTTTTTT	CASSTGGGTGELFF
TRBV28	TRBJ1-1	-	many	TGTGCCAGCAGCATGGGGGGCCCGAACACTGAAGCTTTCTTT	CASSMGGPNTEAFF
TRBV7-9	TRBJ1-2	TRBD1	few	TGTGCCAGCAGCTCCAAACAGGGGGCGGAAGGCTACACCTTC	CASSSKQGAEGYTF
TRBV5-6	TRBJ2-5	TRBD1	-	TGTGCCAGCAGCTTGCCAGGACAGGGAAAAGAGACCCAGTACTTC	CASSLPGQGKETQYF
TRBV27	TRBJ2-1	-	many	TGTGCCAGCAGTTTATCAGAACAGGAGCAGTTCTTC	CASSLSEQEQFF